What follows are 5 T cell receptor beta chains derived from one specimen sequenced in a study of long-term antiretroviral therapy in people with HIV. Researchers report immunoSEQ v3.0 was run at survey level. Sequenced by immunoSEQ multiplex PCR; TCRdb stores in-frame clones only, minus some. Of 30,000 to 35,000 clones in the sample, around 79% were seen once. This material consisted of unsorted PBMCs, taken 1.9 years after starting antiretroviral therapy. The receptor source for this set is a man between 18 and 29 years old with HIV.

The chain is built from TRBV6-5 and TRBJ2-7; the D gene is possibly TRBD1 (5 bases). V shed 3 bases and J shed 3 bases, with 12 bases lying between them. This CDR3 has 14 residues. The germline gives CDR1 MNHEY, CDR2 SVGAGI. CDR3 amino acids: CASSYDSRNYEQYF. CDR3 nucleotide sequence: TGTGCCAGCAGTTATGACAGTAGGAACTACGAGCAGTACTTC.

The chain links TRBV5-5 to TRBJ1-1; D gene uncertain. This CDR3 spans 13 amino acids. Germline V CDR1 and CDR2: SGHKS, YYEKEE (reference sequence). Trimming took 0 bases from V and 1 from J, leaving 4 bases between them. The CDR3 protein is CASSLDRNTEAFF. In DNA form, the CDR3 reads TGTGCCAGCAGCTTGGACAGGAACACTGAAGCTTTCTTT.

The V gene is TRBV6-1, the J gene TRBJ1-6, with D perhaps matching TRBD1 (6 bases). Germline assignment: CDR1 MNHNS and CDR2 SASEGT. Trimming stripped 4 bases from V and 9 bases from J, with 19 bases between. The CDR3 contains 16 residues. CDR3 amino acids: CASSVPVRGVSSPLHF. DNA of the CDR3: TGTGCCAGCAGTGTCCCCGTGAGGGGGGTATCTTCACCCCTCCACTTT.

The chain couples TRBV19 to TRBJ2-5; the D gene is possibly TRBD1 (5 bases). The ends were cut back, 1 base at V and 5 bases at J, with 11 bases in the middle. The CDR3 is 14 residues long. Looked up from germline, CDR1 is LNHDA and CDR2 is SQIVND (reference sequence). The CDR3 protein is CASSIGQLGETQYF. The DNA of the CDR3 is TGTGCCAGTAGTATAGGACAGCTCGGGGAGACCCAGTACTTC.

In this sample, this clone turned up a few times. The chain has TRBV7-3 and TRBJ1-4; D not resolved. The germline gives CDR1 SGHTA, CDR2 FQGTGA. The V end lost 8 bases, the J end lost 8 bases, and 15 bases lay between the germline ends. The CDR3 is 13 residues long. The CDR3 is CASGSMRGEKLFF. The CDR3 nucleotides read TGTGCCAGCGGGTCCATGAGAGGAGAAAAACTGTTTTTT.